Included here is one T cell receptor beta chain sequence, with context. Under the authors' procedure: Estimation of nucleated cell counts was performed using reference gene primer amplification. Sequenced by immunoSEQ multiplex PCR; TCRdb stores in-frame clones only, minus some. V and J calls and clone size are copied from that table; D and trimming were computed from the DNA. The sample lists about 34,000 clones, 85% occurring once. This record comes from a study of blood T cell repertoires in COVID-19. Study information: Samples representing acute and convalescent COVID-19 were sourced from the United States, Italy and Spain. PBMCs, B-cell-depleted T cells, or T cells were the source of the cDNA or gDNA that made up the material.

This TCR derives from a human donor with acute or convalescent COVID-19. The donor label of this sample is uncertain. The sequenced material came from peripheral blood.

DNA for the CDR3: TGTGCCTGGAGTGTACTACAGGCCACAGATACGCAGTATTTT. It translates to CAWSVLQATDTQYF. This sequence joins TRBV30 and TRBJ2-3, with D possibly being TRBD1 (5 bases). CDR3 length equals 14 residues. The V gene lost 0 bases and the J gene lost 2 bases, with 9 bases spanning the gap. Germline V gene lookup returns CDR1 GTSNPN and CDR2 SVGIG (reference sequence).